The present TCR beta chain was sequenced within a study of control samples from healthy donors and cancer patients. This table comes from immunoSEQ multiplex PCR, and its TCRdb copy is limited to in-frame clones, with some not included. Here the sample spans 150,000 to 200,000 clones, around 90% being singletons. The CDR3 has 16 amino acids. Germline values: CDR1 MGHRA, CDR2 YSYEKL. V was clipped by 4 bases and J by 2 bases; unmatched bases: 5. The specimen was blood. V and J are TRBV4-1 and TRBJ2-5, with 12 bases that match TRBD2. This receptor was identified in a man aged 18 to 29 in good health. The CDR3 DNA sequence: TGCGCCAGCAGCCCCCTAGCGGGGGGGCGGCAAGAGACCCAGTACTTC. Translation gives CASSPLAGGRQETQYF.